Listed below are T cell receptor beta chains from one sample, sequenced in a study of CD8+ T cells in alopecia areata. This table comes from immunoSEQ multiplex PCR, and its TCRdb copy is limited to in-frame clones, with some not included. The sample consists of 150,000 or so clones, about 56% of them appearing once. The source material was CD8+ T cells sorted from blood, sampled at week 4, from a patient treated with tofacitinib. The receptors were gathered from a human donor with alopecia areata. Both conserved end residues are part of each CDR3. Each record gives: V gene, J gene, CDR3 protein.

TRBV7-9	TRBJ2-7	CASTPDRTGEQYF
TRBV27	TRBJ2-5	CASSLSMGEQETQYF
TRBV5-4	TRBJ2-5	CASSLEQVQETQYF
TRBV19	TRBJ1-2	CASRAGNYGYTF
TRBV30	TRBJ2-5	CAWSADSDGETQYF
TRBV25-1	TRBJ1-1	CASSDRRLNTEAFF
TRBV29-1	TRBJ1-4	CSVAPSNEKLFF
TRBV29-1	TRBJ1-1	CSVLGGVWTEAFF
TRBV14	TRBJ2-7	CASSQGTDEQYF
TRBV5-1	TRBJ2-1	CASSLAGAGNSPYNEQFF
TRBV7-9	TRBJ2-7	CASSLVGEPYEQYF
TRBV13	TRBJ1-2	CASSQDRGHGYTF
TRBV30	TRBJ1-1	CAWSVGPNTEAFF
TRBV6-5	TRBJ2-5	CASSSLAGGETQYF